Sequencing of this T cell receptor (beta chain) was carried out in a study of cytomegalovirus exposure and HLA in healthy donors. The donors were part of the validation cohort, which consisted of under 150 subjects and was separate from the first cohort of 666 subjects. The table came from immunoSEQ multiplex PCR; TCRdb's copy has only in-frame clones and leaves some out. The sample shows some 250,000 clones, 86% of them seen only once. The CDR3 length is 14 residues. V trimming: 7 bases; J trimming: 4 bases; junction bases outside the gene matches: 9. The germline V gene has CDR1 SQVTM and CDR2 ANQGSEA.

The receptor was isolated from a woman in her 30s in good health and CMV-seropositive. The material sequenced was PBMCs. The V call is TRBV29-1, the J call TRBJ2-7; 11 bases are shared with TRBD1. In DNA form, the CDR3 reads TGCAGCGCCCTCACGGACAGGGGGCTGTACGAGCAGTACTTC. Protein sequence: CSALTDRGLYEQYF.